This T cell receptor beta chain was sequenced for a study of cytomegalovirus exposure and HLA in healthy donors. Study in general: Samples from HLA-typed donors yielded about 85 million unique TCRs in an early data release. The study, taken as a whole, reports: Later genetic work tied a missense DCLRE1C variant to beta-chain V and J trimming.

The CDR3 loop spans 13 amino acids. CDR1 and CDR2 (germline): MNHNS, SASEGT. Trimming removed 10 bases from V and 6 bases from J, with 18 bases in between. Researchers ran the PCR with 60 Vbeta and 13 Jbeta primers. Sequencing was performed with immunoSEQ multiplex PCR; in TCRdb, only in-frame clones are kept and a portion is missing. Of roughly 200,000 clones listed, roughly 80% are singletons. Donors counted as nominally healthy when sampled, yet unrecorded immune exposures were likely. This clone was seen only once. Its antigen is currently unknown. Sequenced material: PBMCs. The source is a man aged 25 to 45 in good health and CMV-seronegative. The V call is TRBV6-1, the J call TRBJ1-1; a weak D match, TRBD1 (6 bases). This CDR3 is CATITGISAEAFF. The CDR3 DNA follows: TGTGCCACCATAACAGGGATTTCGGCTGAAGCTTTCTTT.